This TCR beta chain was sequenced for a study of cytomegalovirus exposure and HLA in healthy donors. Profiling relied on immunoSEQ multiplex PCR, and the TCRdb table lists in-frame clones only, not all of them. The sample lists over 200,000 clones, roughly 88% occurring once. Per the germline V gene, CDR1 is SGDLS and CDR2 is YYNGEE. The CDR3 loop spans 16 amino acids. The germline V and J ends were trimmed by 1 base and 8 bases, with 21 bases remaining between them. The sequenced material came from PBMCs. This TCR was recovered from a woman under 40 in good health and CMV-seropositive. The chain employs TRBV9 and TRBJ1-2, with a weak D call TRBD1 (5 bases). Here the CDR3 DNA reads TGTGCCAGCAGCGTACCCGGGTCGGTAGGGGCGAGAGGCTACACCTTC. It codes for CASSVPGSVGARGYTF.